This T cell receptor (beta chain) is from a study of T cells after yellow fever vaccination. MiXCR was run by TCRdb on the 5' RACE reads, yielding one entry per CDR3 protein. Among fewer than 650,000 distinct CDR3 sequences listed, around a fifth were seen once. On this clonotype: The antigen is not known.

General study findings and limits: CD4 and CD8 compartments shared a small share of clonotypes, likely from convergent recombination.

Trimming shortened V by 6 bases and J by 2 bases, and 17 bases separated the two germline ends. The length of the CDR3 is 14 residues. Germline-derived CDR1 and CDR2 are DFQATT and SNEGSKA (reference sequence). This TCR was sampled from a man aged 18 to 30 who received the YFV17D yellow fever vaccine. This sequence joins TRBV20-1 and TRBJ2-7; D possibly corresponds to TRBD2 (6 bases). The sample here was PBMCs, taken less than 25 days after the first yellow fever vaccination. The CDR3 spells CSAPGLHNPYEQYF. The CDR3 DNA follows: TGCAGTGCCCCGGGACTCCACAACCCCTACGAGCAGTACTTC.